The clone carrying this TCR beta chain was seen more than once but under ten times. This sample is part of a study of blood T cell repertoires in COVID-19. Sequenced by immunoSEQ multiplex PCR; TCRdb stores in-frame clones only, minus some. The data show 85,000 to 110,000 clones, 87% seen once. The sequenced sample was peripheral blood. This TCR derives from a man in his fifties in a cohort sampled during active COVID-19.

DNA of the CDR3: TGTGCCAGCAGCCGATCAAGCACAGGGGGCGGCACTGAAGCTTTCTTT. Translating gives CASSRSSTGGGTEAFF. V and J are TRBV5-4 and TRBJ1-1, with 9 bases aligning to TRBD1. This CDR3 has 16 amino acids. Trimming cost V 4 bases and J 4 bases; bases outside gene matches: 11. Germline V CDR1 and CDR2: SGHNT, YYREEE (reference sequence).